Below, 28 T cell receptor beta chains from the same sample are listed, as sequenced in a study of technical replicates of blood from a handful of donors. Profiled with immunoSEQ multiplex PCR; TCRdb holds only in-frame clones, not every one. The sample includes more than 70,000 clones, around 96% seen only once; the top ten take around 0.2%. Sequences were obtained from T cells isolated from PBMCs. All receptors come from a human donor in good health.

V gene TRBV6-5 combines with J gene TRBJ1-1; a possible D gene is TRBD1 (5 bases). V gave up 8 bases and J gave up 6 bases, with 13 bases separating them. The V gene's germline CDR1 is MNHEY and CDR2 SVGAGI. This CDR3 spans 12 amino acids. CDR3 in amino acids: CASGLAGAEAFF. CDR3 DNA: TGTGCCAGCGGCTTGGCGGGGGCTGAAGCTTTCTTT.

This chain joins TRBV2 and TRBJ2-7, with 8 bases that match TRBD1. The V and J ends lost 7 bases and 6 bases, in that order; junction bases with no gene match: 5. Germline V CDR1 and CDR2: SNHLY, FYNNEI. CDR3 length: 12 amino acids. Here the CDR3 DNA reads TGTGCCAGCATGCAGGGGGCAGGCGAGCAGTACTTC. Translation: CASMQGAGEQYF.

The rearrangement links TRBV29-1 to TRBJ2-7, with a possible D match to TRBD1 (7 bases). Germline loops: CDR1 SQVTM, CDR2 ANQGSEA. This CDR3 comprises 12 residues. Deletions cut 7 bases from V and 0 bases from J, with 10 bases between. CDR3 in DNA: TGCAGCGGGCGGGACAGCTCCTACGAGCAGTACTTC. The encoded protein is CSGRDSSYEQYF.

The CDR3 DNA follows: TGTGCCAGCACCACGACCACACTAACCTACGAGCAGTACTTC. Its protein is CASTTTTLTYEQYF. This chain connects TRBV7-9 to TRBJ2-7; D uncertain. Germline V gene sequence: CDR1 SEHNR, CDR2 FQNEAQ (reference sequence). CDR3 length: 14 residues. V lost 7 bases, J lost 2 bases, and 15 bases lay in between. The complete variable domain, with remaining parts taken from reference TRBV7-9 and TRBJ2-7, reads DTGVSQNPRHKITKRGQNVTFRCDPISEHNRLYWYRQTLGQGPEFLTYFQNEAQLEKSRLLSDRFSAERPKGSFSTLEIQRTEQGDSAMYLCASTTTTLTYEQYFGPGTRLTVT.

The chain has TRBV7-9 and TRBJ1-2; D perhaps matches TRBD1 (5 bases). Trimming removed 4 bases at V and 1 base at J, with 7 bases between. Germline-derived CDR1 and CDR2 are SEHNR and FQNEAQ (reference sequence). The CDR3 totals 13 residues. For the CDR3, the DNA is TGTGCCAGCAGCTCGGGGGGTAACTATGGCTACACCTTC. It translates to CASSSGGNYGYTF.

V is TRBV19 and J is TRBJ1-2; D perhaps matches TRBD1 (5 bases). This CDR3 region has 15 residues. V was pared by 2 bases and J by 4 bases, with 14 bases between. Germline assignment: CDR1 LNHDA and CDR2 SQIVND (reference sequence). CDR3 loop: CASSISGRETYGYTF. Written as DNA, the CDR3 is TGTGCCAGTAGTATATCGGGCAGGGAAACCTATGGCTACACCTTC.

The chain joins TRBV5-1 to TRBJ2-3; 9 nucleotides align to TRBD2. With V trimmed by 2 bases and J by 2 bases, 6 bases remained unmatched. CDR3 length: 16 residues. Germline-derived CDR1 and CDR2 are SGHRS and YFSETQ. CDR3 coding DNA: TGCGCCAGCAGCTTTGAGCGGGGGGCCCCCACAGATACGCAGTATTTT. Translation gives CASSFERGAPTDTQYF.

This chain connects TRBV11-3 to TRBJ1-4; 9 nucleotides line up with TRBD1. This CDR3 contains 18 residues. V dropped 2 bases and J dropped 8; count of bases not matched to a gene: 15. Germline V gene sequence: CDR1 SGHNT, CDR2 YENEEA. Here the CDR3 reads CASSLPMRQGGRVEKLFF. The DNA for the CDR3 is TGTGCCAGCAGCTTACCGATGAGACAGGGGGGACGGGTGGAAAAACTGTTTTTT.

The V call is TRBV28, the J call TRBJ2-1, with 7 bases aligning to TRBD2. CDR1 is MDHEN and CDR2 is SYDVKM in the germline V gene. J lost 1 base, V lost 7 bases, and 10 bases had no gene match. The CDR3 totals 16 residues. The DNA for the CDR3 is TGTGCCAGCACCCCATTCCCTAGCGGTTCCTACAATGAGCAGTTCTTC. Translated, it gives CASTPFPSGSYNEQFF.

The CDR3 region is CASSLRGFSGNTIYF. The CDR3 DNA sequence: TGTGCCAGCAGCCTTAGGGGCTTCTCTGGAAACACCATATATTTT. The chain combines TRBV7-9 with TRBJ1-3; D is perhaps TRBD1 (5 bases). The CDR3 extends over 15 amino acids. Germline V gives CDR1 SEHNR, CDR2 FQNEAQ (reference sequence). The V and J ends lost 5 bases and 0 bases respectively, with 11 bases between them.

The genes are TRBV7-9 and TRBJ1-1; the D gene is possibly TRBD1 (6 bases). This CDR3 is built from 13 residues. The germline V and J ends were trimmed by 6 bases and 4 bases, with 12 bases remaining between them. Germline lookup yields CDR1 SEHNR and CDR2 FQNEAQ (reference sequence). The CDR3 spells CASRGGSSTEAFF. DNA for the CDR3: TGTGCCAGCAGAGGGGGATCTAGCACTGAAGCTTTCTTT.

This sequence joins TRBV2 and TRBJ2-1, with 7 bases lining up with TRBD1. Germline V gene lookup returns CDR1 SNHLY and CDR2 FYNNEI. The CDR3 spans 12 residues. The V segment lost 6 bases and the J segment 8 bases; nucleotides outside the gene matches: 4. DNA of the CDR3: TGTGCCAGCAGGCAGACAGGGTATGAGCAGTTCTTC. Protein: CASRQTGYEQFF.

This rearrangement joins TRBV11-2 to TRBJ2-1, with a possible D match to TRBD1 (6 bases). The CDR3 extends over 14 amino acids. V lost 1 base and J lost 2, with 6 bases in between. The V gene's germline CDR1 is SGHAT and CDR2 FQNNGV. The CDR3 reads CASSLGTAYNEQFF. The CDR3 DNA reads as TGTGCCAGCAGCTTAGGGACAGCCTACAATGAGCAGTTCTTC.

V usage is TRBV11-3 and J usage is TRBJ1-1; D is unclear. The CDR3 totals 15 residues. Germline V lookup: CDR1 SGHNT, CDR2 YENEEA. With 1 base removed from V and 0 bases from J, the gap between germline ends came to 9 bases. This CDR3 reads CASSLGGELNTEAFF. Here the CDR3 DNA reads TGTGCCAGCAGCTTAGGCGGGGAATTGAACACTGAAGCTTTCTTT.

The chain uses TRBV6-1 and TRBJ2-1; 8 bases match TRBD2. The germline CDR1 and CDR2 sequences are MNHNS and SASEGT. J lost 3 bases, V lost 10 bases, and 2 bases had no gene match. The CDR3 is 12 amino acids. The DNA of the CDR3 is TGTGCCATCGGGACTAGCTACAATGAGCAGTTCTTC. Translation: CAIGTSYNEQFF.

The chain combines TRBV7-6 with TRBJ1-5; D gene uncertain. Germline CDR1 and CDR2: SGHVS and FNYEAQ. Trimming cost V 5 bases and J 4 bases, with 12 bases left between them. CDR3 size: 14 residues. The CDR3 DNA follows: TGTGCCAGCAGCGAAGTGGTCGGGAATCAGCCCCAGCATTTT. It specifies CASSEVVGNQPQHF.

The CDR3 spells CAITGTGSMEQYF. Here the CDR3 DNA reads TGTGCCATCACCGGGACAGGGAGTATGGAGCAGTACTTC. The V call is TRBV10-3, the J call TRBJ2-7; 9 bases are shared with TRBD1. The germline V gene encodes CDR1 ENHRY and CDR2 SYGVKD. The CDR3 contains 13 residues. V lost 7 bases, J lost 7 bases, and 8 bases stayed unmatched.

The chain links TRBV6-1 to TRBJ2-1, with 11 nucleotides matching TRBD2. The trim removed 3 bases at V and 6 bases at J, leaving 7 bases unmatched. Germline V gene sequence: CDR1 MNHNS, CDR2 SASEGT. The CDR3 extends over 16 amino acids. For the CDR3, the DNA is TGTGCCAGCAGTGACCCCGGGACTAGCGGAAGCAATGAGCAGTTCTTC. Its translation is CASSDPGTSGSNEQFF.

This clone was observed once. The V and J genes are TRBV11-3 and TRBJ1-3; D unresolved. With 2 bases removed from V and 4 bases from J, the gap between germline ends came to 6 bases. The length of the CDR3 is 13 residues. Germline V gene data show CDR1 as SGHNT and CDR2 as YENEEA. CDR3 amino acids: CASSLQQGNTIYF. As DNA, the CDR3 is TGTGCCAGCAGCTTACAACAGGGAAACACCATATATTTT.

Here the CDR3 DNA reads TGTGCCAGCAGCGTAGCATCCGGGGTACGCACAGATACGCAGTATTTT. Translation gives CASSVASGVRTDTQYF. The chain carries TRBV9 and TRBJ2-3; TRBD2 might be the D (5 bases). Germline V gives CDR1 SGDLS, CDR2 YYNGEE. This CDR3 comprises 16 residues. V was pared by 0 bases and J by 1 base, with 12 bases between.

The chain has TRBV29-1 and TRBJ1-1; no reliable D call. Looked up from germline, CDR1 is SQVTM and CDR2 is ANQGSEA. The CDR3 covers 17 residues. The V and J ends lost 5 bases and 0 bases respectively, with 22 bases between them. In DNA form, the CDR3 reads TGCAGCGTTATCTTTGACTTACGGGTCAAAATGAACACTGAAGCTTTCTTT. As protein: CSVIFDLRVKMNTEAFF.

The chain links TRBV4-1 to TRBJ2-3; 8 bases are a match to TRBD1. Germline V gene lookup returns CDR1 MGHRA and CDR2 YSYEKL. V dropped 3 bases and J dropped 6; count of bases not matched to a gene: 5. The CDR3 covers 14 residues. DNA of the CDR3: TGCGCCAGCAGCCAGTGGACAGGGTTGGATACGCAGTATTTT. This sequence encodes CASSQWTGLDTQYF.

V usage is TRBV9 and J usage is TRBJ2-6; perhaps TRBD2 as D (6 bases). The germline V gene has CDR1 SGDLS and CDR2 YYNGEE. The CDR3 has 17 residues. Trimming took 3 bases from V and 3 from J, leaving 16 bases between them. The CDR3 loop reads CASSEPLGGFGANVLTF. In DNA, the CDR3 is TGTGCCAGCAGCGAGCCGCTGGGGGGTTTTGGGGCCAACGTCCTGACTTTC.

This sequence joins TRBV21-1 and TRBJ2-7; no DNA check was done on the table's D call, TRBD1. TRBV21-1 is a listed pseudogene. The CDR3 runs 14 residues. Here the CDR3 reads CASSNKGTAYEQYF. In DNA, the CDR3 is TGTGCCAGCAGCAACAAAGGGACAGCCTACGAGCAGTACTTC.

V and J are TRBV19 and TRBJ1-2, with TRBD1 identical over 9 bases. The germline V gene encodes CDR1 LNHDA and CDR2 SQIVND (reference sequence). The CDR3 is made up of 21 amino acids. V lost 9 bases, J lost 1 base, and 27 bases stayed unmatched. CDR3: CARGQGRPTRARGNDNYGYTF. The CDR3, as DNA: TGTGCCAGAGGACAGGGGAGGCCAACTAGGGCCCGAGGAAACGATAACTATGGCTACACCTTC.

The chain uses TRBV19 and TRBJ1-2, with D maybe TRBD1 (5 bases). CDR1 is LNHDA, CDR2 SQIVND, per germline (reference sequence). The CDR3 runs to 13 residues. V was pared by 7 bases and J by 8 bases, with 17 bases between. DNA of the CDR3: TGTGCCAGTACCCGGGGGGGACCGGAGGGCTACACCTTC. Protein product: CASTRGGPEGYTF. Supplemented by reference TRBV19 and TRBJ1-2, the full variable domain reads DGGITQSPKYLFRKEGQNVTLSCEQNLNHDAMYWYRQDPGQGLRLIYYSQIVNDFQKGDIAEGYSVSREKKESFPLTVTSAQKNPTAFYLCASTRGGPEGYTFGSGTRLTVV.

V usage is TRBV7-9 and J usage is TRBJ2-7; D perhaps matches TRBD2 (5 bases). The CDR3 spans 14 residues. V was shortened by 5 bases and J by 0 bases, with 11 bases between the two germline ends. CDR1 is SEHNR, CDR2 FQNEAQ, per germline (reference sequence). Here the CDR3 DNA reads TGTGCCAGCAGCCCCAGCGGCACCTCCTACGAGCAGTACTTC. It yields the protein CASSPSGTSYEQYF.

The chain recombines TRBV29-1 with TRBJ2-5, with 8 positions matching TRBD1. CDR3 length: 12 residues. J was trimmed by 8 bases and V by 1 base; bases with no gene match: 3. Germline-derived CDR1 and CDR2 are SQVTM and ANQGSEA. The CDR3 is CSVEVQGGTQYF. The CDR3 nucleotides are TGCAGCGTTGAAGTACAGGGGGGAACCCAGTACTTC. The whole variable domain, remainder taken from reference TRBV29-1 and TRBJ2-5, is SAVISQKPSRDICQRGTSLTIQCQVDSQVTMMFWYRQQPGQSLTLIATANQGSEATYESGFVIDKFPISRPNLTFSTLTVSNMSPEDSSIYLCSVEVQGGTQYFGPGTRLLVL.